This T cell receptor beta chain was recovered during a study of T cell responses to AZD1222 COVID-19 vaccine. Only in-frame clones appear in the TCRdb table, and some are missing; sequencing was by immunoSEQ multiplex PCR. Seen here are 90,000 to 120,000 clones, around 90% observed once, and the top ten hold less than 25%. Germline-derived CDR1 and CDR2 are SGHVS and FNYEAQ. This CDR3 comprises 17 residues. Trimming removed 4 bases from V and 0 bases from J; junction bases left unmatched: 8. The chain links TRBV7-6 to TRBJ2-5, with 10 bases aligning to TRBD2. The input for sequencing was peripheral blood, taken on day 0 of AZD1222 vaccination. The receptor's source is an adult in good health. For the CDR3, the DNA is TGTGCCAGCAGCTCCAGGCTAGCGGGGGCAAACCAAGAGACCCAGTACTTC. Translation: CASSSRLAGANQETQYF.